The 11 T cell receptor beta chains presented below share a single source sample, sequenced in a study of radiation and T cells in renal cell carcinoma. Indicated time point: blood 4 weeks post-SBRT, at nephrectomy. Treatment in this sample: 15 Gy SBRT to primary tumor, nephrectomy 4 weeks later. Sequencing was performed with immunoSEQ multiplex PCR; in TCRdb, only in-frame clones are kept and a portion is missing. The data show some 80,000 clones, 83% seen once. Sample: blood, taken from a patient whose treatment included radiotherapy and nephrectomy. These TCRs come from a woman in her sixties or seventies with renal cell carcinoma.

The CDR3 DNA sequence: TGTGCCAGCAGCGTCGGACAGGGTAATGGTCAGCCCCAGCATTTT. Its protein is CASSVGQGNGQPQHF. The gene calls are TRBV9 and TRBJ1-5; 8 bases are a match to TRBD1. Trimming took 2 bases from V and 6 from J; bases not matched to a gene: 7. Looked up from germline, CDR1 is SGDLS and CDR2 is YYNGEE. The CDR3 spans 15 residues.

The chain couples TRBV6-1 to TRBJ1-1; TRBD1 agrees at 7 bases. Germline CDR1 reads MNHNS; CDR2 reads SASEGT. CDR3 size: 13 residues. V trimming: 2 bases; J trimming: 3 bases; junction bases outside the gene matches: 0. Here the CDR3 reads CASSETGDTEAFF. The CDR3 nucleotides are TGTGCCAGCAGTGAAACAGGGGACACTGAAGCTTTCTTT.

The chain links TRBV19 to TRBJ2-2, with D hard to call. Germline V gene lookup returns CDR1 LNHDA and CDR2 SQIVND (reference sequence). Trimming pared 7 bases from V and 0 bases from J, leaving 9 bases between. The CDR3 covers 14 residues. The CDR3 region is CASTLSTNTGELFF. DNA of the CDR3: TGTGCCAGTACGTTGTCAACGAACACCGGGGAGCTGTTTTTT.

The rearrangement links TRBV9 to TRBJ1-2; D is uncertain. The CDR3 has 12 amino acids. CDR1 is SGDLS, CDR2 YYNGEE, per germline. V was cut by 3 bases and J by 4 bases, with 7 bases left in between. As DNA, the CDR3 is TGTGCCAGCAGCGCCAGCCTCTATGGCTACACCTTC. It translates to CASSASLYGYTF.

The rearrangement links TRBV5-1 to TRBJ1-4; D gene ambiguous. V was clipped by 3 bases and J by 0 bases, with 6 bases between them. The CDR3 totals 14 residues. Germline values: CDR1 SGHRS, CDR2 YFSETQ. The CDR3 spells CASSYGATNEKLFF. The CDR3 nucleotides read TGCGCCAGCAGCTATGGGGCAACTAATGAAAAACTGTTTTTT.

The J gene is TRBJ2-1, the V gene TRBV19; 8 nucleotides agree with TRBD1. This CDR3 is built from 15 residues. V was clipped by 5 bases and J by 2 bases; unmatched bases: 5. CDR1 is LNHDA, CDR2 SQIVND, per germline (reference sequence). The CDR3 is CASSRGQGPYNEQFF. The CDR3 DNA is TGTGCCAGTAGTCGAGGACAGGGACCCTACAATGAGCAGTTCTTC. The full variable domain, rest sourced from reference TRBV19 and TRBJ2-1, is DGGITQSPKYLFRKEGQNVTLSCEQNLNHDAMYWYRQDPGQGLRLIYYSQIVNDFQKGDIAEGYSVSREKKESFPLTVTSAQKNPTAFYLCASSRGQGPYNEQFFGPGTRLTVL.

This chain connects TRBV5-6 to TRBJ2-5; D may be TRBD2 (6 bases). This CDR3 comprises 13 residues. Germline CDR1 and CDR2: SGHDT and YYEEEE. V was cut by 0 bases and J by 7 bases, with 10 bases left in between. CDR3 protein: CASSLGLATTQYF. The DNA for the CDR3 is TGTGCCAGCAGCTTGGGCCTAGCGACGACCCAGTACTTC.

The V and J genes are TRBV6-6 and TRBJ1-2; no clear D gene. Germline V gene lookup returns CDR1 MNHNY and CDR2 SVGAGI (reference sequence). The CDR3 contains 15 residues. Trimming took 5 bases from V and 1 from J, leaving 14 bases between them. CDR3 coding DNA: TGTGCCAGCAGTCCCCTAGGGTCTGGTAACTATGGCTACACCTTC. Translated, it gives CASSPLGSGNYGYTF.

V is TRBV6-5 and J is TRBJ1-1; possibly TRBD1 for D (5 bases). The CDR3 has 14 amino acids. Per germline, CDR1 MNHEY and CDR2 SVGAGI. Deletions cut 4 bases from V and 0 bases from J, with 9 bases between. Here the CDR3 reads CASSFEGMNTEAFF. CDR3 sequence (DNA): TGTGCCAGCAGTTTTGAGGGGATGAACACTGAAGCTTTCTTT.

The V gene is TRBV6-1, the J gene TRBJ2-7; D is unresolved. V was trimmed by 4 bases and J by 3 bases, leaving 7 bases between them. Germline V gene sequence: CDR1 MNHNS, CDR2 SASEGT. This CDR3 has 12 residues. CDR3 nucleotide sequence: TGTGCCAGCAGTGCGACCGTCTACGAGCAGTACTTC. Translated: CASSATVYEQYF.

The chain employs TRBV28 and TRBJ1-2; D unresolved. The CDR3 has 14 residues. Germline CDR1 MDHEN, CDR2 SYDVKM. V was pared by 2 bases and J by 3 bases, with 10 bases between. The CDR3 nucleotides are TGTGCCAGCAGTTTACGAAGGCCCCACTATGGCTACACCTTC. It translates to CASSLRRPHYGYTF.